This TCR beta chain was sequenced during a study of cytomegalovirus exposure and HLA in healthy donors. Germline assignment: CDR1 SGHNT and CDR2 YYREEE (reference sequence). Trimming took 4 bases from V and 1 from J; bases not matched to a gene: 2. The CDR3 extends over 14 amino acids. On this clone itself: Its antigen is undetermined.

Study-wide results and limits: Generally TCR sequences proved uncommon, though certain public TCRs appeared in numerous donors. Cytomegalovirus association was assigned to 150 to 200 TCR beta chains.

PCR was performed using 60 Vbeta and 13 Jbeta primers. TCRdb's table, derived via immunoSEQ multiplex PCR, lists solely in-frame clones and lacks some. Of 70,000 to 95,000 clones listed, more than 75% are singletons. The rearrangement links TRBV5-4 to TRBJ2-7; 10 positions agree with TRBD1. The sample was PBMCs. The clonotype was recovered from a man younger than 30 in good health and CMV-seronegative. CDR3 in amino acids: CASSTGQGSYEQYF. The CDR3 bases are TGTGCCAGCAGCACGGGACAGGGGTCCTACGAGCAGTACTTC.